The table lists the clone carrying this T cell receptor (beta chain) with a few counts. What it recognizes is unknown. The treatment: oral pan-JAK inhibitor, 5-10 mg twice daily. The entry originates in a study of CD8+ T cells in alopecia areata. The wider study: For 6 to 18 months, tofacitinib was taken, and 6 months off drug followed. The study's findings and limits: Numerous expanded lesional clones remained in scalp and blood during tofacitinib. Higher clonality was seen in lesional scalp than in normal scalp, especially in alopecia totalis/universalis. The link between baseline CD8+ expansion and response remains uncertain with one nonresponder.

This CDR3 comprises 15 residues. The ends were cut back, 2 bases at V and 7 bases at J, with 14 bases in the middle. Reverse transcribed after extraction, RNA yielded cDNA as the sequencing template. The method was immunoSEQ multiplex PCR; TCRdb's version includes in-frame clones alone and lacks a portion of them. This sample has about 190,000 clones, with 60% to 70% found just once. The source material was CD4+ T cells sorted from blood, sampled at week 4, from a patient treated with tofacitinib. This chain uses TRBV23-1 with TRBJ2-2, with D unclear. TRBV23-1 is an open reading frame whose function is uncertain. The sequence was collected from a human donor with alopecia areata. CDR3 bases: TGCGCCAGCAGTCAAAGTCGCAGGACCTTCGGGGAGCTGTTTTTT. Its translation: CASSQSRRTFGELFF.